Below, 11 T cell receptor beta chains from the same sample are listed, as sequenced in a study of early T cells in non-severe SARS-CoV-2 infection. TCRdb recomputed calls from the 5' RACE reads with MiXCR, one row per CDR3 protein. This table holds tens of thousands of distinct CDR3 sequences, around 6.3% found once. The material sequenced was whole blood. The origin of the receptors is an adult who was a healthcare worker with PCR-confirmed SARS-CoV-2 infection or an uninfected control (not recorded which).

There are a few counts of this clonotype. J is TRBJ1-1 and V is TRBV27, with D possibly matching TRBD1 (5 bases). Germline CDR1 and CDR2: MNHEY and SMNVEV (reference sequence). V was pared by 3 bases and J by 0 bases, with 5 bases between. The CDR3 runs to 13 residues. The CDR3 reads CASSFRVNTEAFF. The CDR3 DNA is TGTGCCAGCAGTTTCAGGGTGAACACTGAAGCTTTCTTT.

This clonotype was observed many times. The chain employs TRBV7-2 and TRBJ1-1; D is unresolved. This CDR3 comprises 14 residues. Germline CDR1 is SGHTA and CDR2 is FQGNSA. Trimming took off 2 bases at V and 0 bases at J, with 7 bases between the two ends. CDR3 region: CASSLQGMNTEAFF. CDR3 coding DNA: TGTGCCAGCAGCTTACAAGGTATGAACACTGAAGCTTTCTTT.

The chain combines TRBV6-5 with TRBJ1-2; unclear D gene. The V and J ends lost 0 bases and 7 bases respectively, with 9 bases between them. Germline V gene lookup returns CDR1 MNHEY and CDR2 SVGAGI. The CDR3 runs to 13 residues. The CDR3 reads CASSYSVGFGYTF. In DNA, the CDR3 is TGTGCCAGCAGTTACTCTGTGGGGTTTGGCTACACCTTC.

This clonotype was counted many times. J is TRBJ1-4 and V is TRBV20-1, with 8 positions matching TRBD1. V was pared by 6 bases and J by 0 bases, with 6 bases of the junction left unmatched. The germline CDR1 and CDR2 sequences are DFQATT and SNEGSKA (reference sequence). The CDR3 contains 15 residues. The CDR3 region has the DNA TGCAGTGCCGGGACAGGCGATGCAACTAATGAAAAACTGTTTTTT. Protein sequence: CSAGTGDATNEKLFF.

The sample holds a few counts of this clonotype. The chain combines TRBV6-6 with TRBJ2-7; 11 bases are shared with TRBD1. The CDR3 has 15 amino acids. Germline trimming cut 2 bases from V and 4 bases from J; bases unmatched to any gene: 4. Germline V CDR1 and CDR2: MNHNY, SVGAGI (reference sequence). CDR3 in DNA: TGTGCCAGCAGTTACCCGGGACAGGGGGTTTACGAGCAGTACTTC. Encoded protein: CASSYPGQGVYEQYF.

This clonotype has a handful of counts. This rearrangement joins TRBV7-9 to TRBJ2-5; 8 bases are shared with TRBD2. Germline V gene lookup returns CDR1 SEHNR and CDR2 FQNEAQ (reference sequence). The CDR3 totals 16 residues. Trimming took 4 bases from V and 5 from J; bases not matched to a gene: 12. This chain's CDR3 is CASSSPTSVEEETQYF. The DNA for the CDR3 is TGTGCCAGCAGCTCCCCGACTAGCGTTGAGGAGGAGACCCAGTACTTC.

This clonotype showed up many times. The V gene is TRBV20-1, the J gene TRBJ1-6; TRBD1 is a possible D gene (6 bases). The CDR3 is 14 residues long. Germline CDR1 is DFQATT and CDR2 is SNEGSKA (reference sequence). Trimming left V 3 bases short and J 4 bases short, with 10 bases between. CDR3 bases: TGCAGTGCTAGGGGACACGCTTATAATTCACCCCTCCACTTT. The encoded protein is CSARGHAYNSPLHF.

The CDR3 sequence: CASSLISDTQYF. As DNA, the CDR3 is TGTGCCAGCAGCTTGATATCAGATACGCAGTATTTT. J is TRBJ2-3 and V is TRBV5-6; D gene unclear. Germline V lookup: CDR1 SGHDT, CDR2 YYEEEE. Trimming pared 1 base from V and 4 bases from J, leaving 4 bases between. The CDR3 has 12 residues.

This clonotype was seen at least ten times. The chain is built from TRBV9 and TRBJ2-7; the D call may be TRBD1 or TRBD2 (5 bases each). The CDR3 has 14 amino acids. Germline loops: CDR1 SGDLS, CDR2 YYNGEE. Trimming left V 0 bases short and J 7 bases short, with 14 bases between. This CDR3 reads CASSVGYGAGEQYF. CDR3 in DNA: TGTGCCAGCAGCGTAGGGTACGGGGCCGGAGAGCAGTACTTC.

This clonotype came up many times. V usage is TRBV15 and J usage is TRBJ1-1, with 8 bases that match TRBD1. The CDR3 consists of 13 residues. The germline gives CDR1 LNHNV, CDR2 YYDKDF (reference sequence). The V gene end was trimmed by 6 bases and the J gene end by 3 bases; junction bases not matched to a gene: 3. The CDR3 loop is CATRDRDHTEAFF. The CDR3 nucleotides are TGTGCCACCAGGGACAGGGATCACACTGAAGCTTTCTTT. Full variable domain (rest looked up from reference TRBV15 and TRBJ1-1): DAMVIQNPRYQVTQFGKPVTLSCSQTLNHNVMYWYQQKSSQAPKLLFHYYDKDFNNEADTPDNFQSRRPNTSFCFLDIRSPGLGDTAMYLCATRDRDHTEAFFGQGTRLTVV.

Ten or more counts support this clonotype. The chain combines TRBV28 with TRBJ2-6, with a weak D call TRBD1 (6 bases). This CDR3 spans 17 amino acids. CDR1 is MDHEN, CDR2 SYDVKM, per germline. The V gene lost 2 bases and the J gene lost 0 bases, with 11 bases spanning the gap. The CDR3 spells CASSLRTGYSGANVLTF. The CDR3 DNA follows: TGTGCCAGCAGTTTACGCACAGGGTACTCTGGGGCCAACGTCCTGACTTTC.